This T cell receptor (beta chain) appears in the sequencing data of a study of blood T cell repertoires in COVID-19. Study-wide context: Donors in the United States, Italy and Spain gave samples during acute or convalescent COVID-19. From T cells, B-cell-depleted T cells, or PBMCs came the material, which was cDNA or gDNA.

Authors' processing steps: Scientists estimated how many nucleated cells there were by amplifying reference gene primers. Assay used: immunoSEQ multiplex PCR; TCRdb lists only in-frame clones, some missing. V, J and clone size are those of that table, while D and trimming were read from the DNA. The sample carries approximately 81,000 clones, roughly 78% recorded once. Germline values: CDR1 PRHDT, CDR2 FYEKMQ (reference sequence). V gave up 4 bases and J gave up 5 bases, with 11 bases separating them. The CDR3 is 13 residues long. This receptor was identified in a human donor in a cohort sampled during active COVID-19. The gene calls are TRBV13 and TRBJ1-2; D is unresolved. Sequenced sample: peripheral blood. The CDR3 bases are TGTGCCAGCAGCTCCCTCGGGGAATATGGCTACACCTTC. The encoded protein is CASSSLGEYGYTF.